This TCR beta chain was profiled in a study of T cells in localized non-small cell lung cancer. Study-wide points: Multi-region tumor sequencing was not done, so intratumor heterogeneity could not be excluded. Appearances in adjacent lung were noted for a median 57 of the top 100 tumor clones. Longer overall survival was associated with a higher density of T cells in the blood. Peak T cell clonality was found in uninvolved adjacent lung, exceeding tumor.

The CDR3 is 14 amino acids. CDR1 and CDR2 from the germline V gene are SNHLY and FYNNEI. Losses at the gene ends were 3 bases for V and 6 bases for J; bases not matched to a gene: 1. A word on this clone: The antigen remains unidentified.

TCRdb's copy holds only in-frame clones and misses some; the assay was immunoSEQ multiplex PCR. The table records 70,000 to 85,000 clones, less than 85% of them present only once. The chain carries TRBV2 and TRBJ2-7; 14 bases agree with TRBD2. The input for sequencing was peripheral blood, taken before any cancer treatment. The clonotype was recovered from a female donor of 60 years or more with stage I lung adenocarcinoma. CDR3 residues: CASSEGLAGVEQYF. CDR3 DNA sequence: TGTGCCAGCAGTGAGGGACTAGCGGGGGTCGAGCAGTACTTC.